This T cell receptor (beta chain) was found in a study of OX40 agonist ivuxolimab in advanced cancers. Study results and limitations: CD8+ T cells showed, on average, more clonal expansion than CD4+ cells.

The CDR3 totals 17 residues. Germline CDR1 is SGDLS and CDR2 is YYNGEE. The ends were cut back, 3 bases at V and 0 bases at J, with 17 bases in the middle. Points on this clone: The target antigen is unknown.

Assay used: immunoSEQ multiplex PCR; TCRdb lists only in-frame clones, some missing. This sample has tens of thousands of clones, with about 88% found just once. Here the sequenced sample was CD4+ or CD8+ T cells sorted from blood, taken in a trial of the OX40 agonist ivuxolimab. The chain joins TRBV9 to TRBJ2-3; D perhaps matches TRBD2 (6 bases). This clonotype originated in an adult with an advanced solid tumor such as melanoma, head and neck, liver or kidney cancer. CDR3 in DNA: TGTGCCAGCAGCGAGGGGTCTGGAGGGTCTAGCACAGATACGCAGTATTTT. It translates to CASSEGSGGSSTDTQYF.